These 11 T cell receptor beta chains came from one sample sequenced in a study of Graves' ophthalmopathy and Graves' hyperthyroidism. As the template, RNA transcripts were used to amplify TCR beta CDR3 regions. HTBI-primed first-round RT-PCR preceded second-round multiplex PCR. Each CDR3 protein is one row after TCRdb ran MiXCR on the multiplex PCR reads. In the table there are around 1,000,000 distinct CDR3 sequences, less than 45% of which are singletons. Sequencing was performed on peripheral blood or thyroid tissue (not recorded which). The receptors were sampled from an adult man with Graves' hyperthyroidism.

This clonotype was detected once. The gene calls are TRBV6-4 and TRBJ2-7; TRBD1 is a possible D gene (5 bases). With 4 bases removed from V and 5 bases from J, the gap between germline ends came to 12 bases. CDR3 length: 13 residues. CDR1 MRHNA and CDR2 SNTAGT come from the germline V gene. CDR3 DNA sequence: TGTGCCAGCAGTGTAATCTTAGGGGACGAGCAGTACTTC. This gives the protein CASSVILGDEQYF.

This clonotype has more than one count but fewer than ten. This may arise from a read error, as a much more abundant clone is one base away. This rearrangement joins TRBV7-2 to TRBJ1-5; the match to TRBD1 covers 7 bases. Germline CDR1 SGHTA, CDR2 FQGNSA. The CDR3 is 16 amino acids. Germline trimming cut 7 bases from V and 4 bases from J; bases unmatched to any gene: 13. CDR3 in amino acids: CASNPQPGQNNQPQHF. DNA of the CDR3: TGTGCCAGCAACCCCCAGCCGGGACAGAATAATCAGCCCCAGCATTTT.

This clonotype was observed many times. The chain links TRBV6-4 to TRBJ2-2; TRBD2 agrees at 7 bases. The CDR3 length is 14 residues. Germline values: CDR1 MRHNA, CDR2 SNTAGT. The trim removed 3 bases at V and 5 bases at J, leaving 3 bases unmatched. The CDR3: CASSEKGGTGELFF. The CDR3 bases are TGTGCCAGCAGTGAAAAGGGAGGGACCGGGGAGCTGTTTTTT.

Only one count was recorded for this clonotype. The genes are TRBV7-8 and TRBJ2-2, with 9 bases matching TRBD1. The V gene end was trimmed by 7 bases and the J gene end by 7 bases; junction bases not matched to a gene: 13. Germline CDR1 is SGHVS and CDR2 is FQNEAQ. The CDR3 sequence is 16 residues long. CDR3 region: CASIEGLQGAGGELFF. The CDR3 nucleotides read TGTGCCAGCATCGAGGGACTACAGGGGGCCGGCGGGGAGCTGTTTTTT.

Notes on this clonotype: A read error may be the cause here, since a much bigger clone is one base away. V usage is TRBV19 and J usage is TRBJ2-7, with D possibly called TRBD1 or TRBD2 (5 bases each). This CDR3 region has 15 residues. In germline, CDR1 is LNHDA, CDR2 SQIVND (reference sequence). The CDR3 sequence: CASSSRDGGSYEQCF. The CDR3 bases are TGTGCCAGTAGTTCCCGGGACGGTGGGTCCTACGAGCAGTGCTTC.

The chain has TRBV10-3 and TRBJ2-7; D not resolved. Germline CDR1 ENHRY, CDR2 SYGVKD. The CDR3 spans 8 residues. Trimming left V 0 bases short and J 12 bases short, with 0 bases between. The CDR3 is CAISESYF. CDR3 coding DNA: TGTGCCATCAGTGAGTCGTACTTC.

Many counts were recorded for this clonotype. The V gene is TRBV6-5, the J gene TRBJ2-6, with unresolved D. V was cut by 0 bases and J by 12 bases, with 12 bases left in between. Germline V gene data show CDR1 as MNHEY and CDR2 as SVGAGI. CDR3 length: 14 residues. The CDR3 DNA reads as TGTGCCAGCAGTTACTCGTACGTGAACCCCGTCCTGACTTTC. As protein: CASSYSYVNPVLTF.

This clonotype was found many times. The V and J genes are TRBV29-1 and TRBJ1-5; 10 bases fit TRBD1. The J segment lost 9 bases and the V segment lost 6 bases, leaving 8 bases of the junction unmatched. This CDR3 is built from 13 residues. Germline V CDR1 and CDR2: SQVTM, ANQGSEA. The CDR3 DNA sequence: TGCAGCGTCGCCGGGACAGGGGAAAGGCCCCAGCATTTT. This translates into CSVAGTGERPQHF.

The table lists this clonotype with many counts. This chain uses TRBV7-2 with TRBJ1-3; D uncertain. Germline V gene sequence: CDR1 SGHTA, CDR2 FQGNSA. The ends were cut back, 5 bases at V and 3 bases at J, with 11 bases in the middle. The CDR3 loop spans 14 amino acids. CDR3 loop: CASSHEGGGNTIYF. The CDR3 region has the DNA TGTGCCAGCAGCCATGAGGGTGGTGGAAACACCATATATTTT. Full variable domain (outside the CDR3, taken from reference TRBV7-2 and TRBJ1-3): GAGVSQSPSNKVTEKGKDVELRCDPISGHTALYWYRQSLGQGLEFLIYFQGNSAPDKSGLPSDRFSAERTGGSVSTLTIQRTQQEDSAVYLCASSHEGGGNTIYFGEGSWLTVV.

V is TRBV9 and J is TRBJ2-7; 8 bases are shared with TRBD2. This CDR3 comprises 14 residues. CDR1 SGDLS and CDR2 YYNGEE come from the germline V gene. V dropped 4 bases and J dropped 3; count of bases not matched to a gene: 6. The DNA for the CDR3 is TGTGCCAGCAGCCAGAGCGGGGGAGACTACGAGCAGTACTTC. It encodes CASSQSGGDYEQYF. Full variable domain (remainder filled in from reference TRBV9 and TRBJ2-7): DSGVTQTPKHLITATGQRVTLRCSPRSGDLSVYWYQQSLDQGLQFLIQYYNGEERAKGNILERFSAQQFPDLHSELNLSSLELGDSALYFCASSQSGGDYEQYFGPGTRLTVT.

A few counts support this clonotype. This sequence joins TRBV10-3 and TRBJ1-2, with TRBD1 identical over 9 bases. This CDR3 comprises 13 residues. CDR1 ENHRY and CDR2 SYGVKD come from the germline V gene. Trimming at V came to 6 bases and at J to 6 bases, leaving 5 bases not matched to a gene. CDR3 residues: CAIRPGQGDGYTF. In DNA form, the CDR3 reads TGTGCCATCAGGCCGGGACAGGGTGATGGCTACACCTTC.